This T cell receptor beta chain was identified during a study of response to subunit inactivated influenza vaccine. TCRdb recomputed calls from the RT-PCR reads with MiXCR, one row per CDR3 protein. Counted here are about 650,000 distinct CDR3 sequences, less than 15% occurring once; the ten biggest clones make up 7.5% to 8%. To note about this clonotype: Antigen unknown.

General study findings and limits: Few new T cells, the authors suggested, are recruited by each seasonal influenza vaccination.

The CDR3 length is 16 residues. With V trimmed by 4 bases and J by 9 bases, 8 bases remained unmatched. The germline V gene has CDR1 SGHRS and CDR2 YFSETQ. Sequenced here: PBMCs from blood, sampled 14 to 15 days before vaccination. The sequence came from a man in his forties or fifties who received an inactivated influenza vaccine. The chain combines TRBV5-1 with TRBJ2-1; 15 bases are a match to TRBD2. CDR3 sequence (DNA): TGCGCCAGCAGCGCCAGGACTAGCGGGGGGGCGAGTGAGCAGTTCTTC. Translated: CASSARTSGGASEQFF.